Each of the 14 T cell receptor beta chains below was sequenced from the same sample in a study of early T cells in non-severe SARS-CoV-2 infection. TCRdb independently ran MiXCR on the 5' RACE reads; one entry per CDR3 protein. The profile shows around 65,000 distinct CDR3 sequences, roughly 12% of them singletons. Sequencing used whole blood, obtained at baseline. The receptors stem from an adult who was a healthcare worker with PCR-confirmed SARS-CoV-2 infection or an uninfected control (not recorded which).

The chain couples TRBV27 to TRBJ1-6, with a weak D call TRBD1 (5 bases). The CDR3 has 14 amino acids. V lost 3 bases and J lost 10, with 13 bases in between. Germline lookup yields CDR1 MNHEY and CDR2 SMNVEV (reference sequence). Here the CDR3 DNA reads TGTGCCAGCAGTTTGGGGCAGGGATACTCACCCCTCCACTTT. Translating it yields CASSLGQGYSPLHF.

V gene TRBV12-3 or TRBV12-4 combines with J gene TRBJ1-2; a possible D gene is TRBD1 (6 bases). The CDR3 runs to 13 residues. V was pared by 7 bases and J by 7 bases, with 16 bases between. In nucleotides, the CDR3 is TGTGCCAGCAAACTAACAGGGAGCGGTGGCTACACCTTC. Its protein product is CASKLTGSGGYTF.

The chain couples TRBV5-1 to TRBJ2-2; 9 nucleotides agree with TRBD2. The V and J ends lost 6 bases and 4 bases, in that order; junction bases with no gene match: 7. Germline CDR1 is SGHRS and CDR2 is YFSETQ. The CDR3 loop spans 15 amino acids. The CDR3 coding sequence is TGCGCCAGCACCCTTAGCGGGAGAGGCACCGGGGAGCTGTTTTTT. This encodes CASTLSGRGTGELFF.

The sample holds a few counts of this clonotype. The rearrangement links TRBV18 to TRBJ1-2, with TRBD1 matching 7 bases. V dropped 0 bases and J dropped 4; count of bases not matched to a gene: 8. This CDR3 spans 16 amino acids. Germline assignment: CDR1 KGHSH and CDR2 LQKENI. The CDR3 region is CASSPPVDRSLYGYTF. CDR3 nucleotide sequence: TGTGCCAGCTCACCACCTGTGGACAGGTCCCTCTATGGCTACACCTTC. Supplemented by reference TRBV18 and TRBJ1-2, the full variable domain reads NAGVMQNPRHLVRRRGQEARLRCSPMKGHSHVYWYRQLPEEGLKFMVYLQKENIIDESGMPKERFSAEFPKEGPSILRIQQVVRGDSAAYFCASSPPVDRSLYGYTFGSGTRLTVV.

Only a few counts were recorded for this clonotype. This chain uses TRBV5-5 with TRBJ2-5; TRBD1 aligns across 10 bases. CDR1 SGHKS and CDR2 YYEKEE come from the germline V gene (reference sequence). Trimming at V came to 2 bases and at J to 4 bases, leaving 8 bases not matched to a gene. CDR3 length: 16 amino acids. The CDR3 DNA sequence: TGTGCCAGCAGCTTATCCGGGACAGGGGTTGGAGAGACCCAGTACTTC. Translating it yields CASSLSGTGVGETQYF.

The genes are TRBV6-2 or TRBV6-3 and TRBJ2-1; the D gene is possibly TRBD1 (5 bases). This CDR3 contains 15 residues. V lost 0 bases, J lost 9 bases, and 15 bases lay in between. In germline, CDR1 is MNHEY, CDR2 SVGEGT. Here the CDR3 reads CASSYSGAEVGEQFF. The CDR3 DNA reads TGTGCCAGCAGTTACTCAGGGGCCGAGGTCGGTGAGCAGTTCTTC.

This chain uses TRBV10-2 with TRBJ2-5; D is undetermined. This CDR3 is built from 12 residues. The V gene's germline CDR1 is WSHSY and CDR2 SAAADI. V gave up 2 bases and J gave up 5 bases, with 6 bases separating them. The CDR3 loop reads CASSELKETQYF. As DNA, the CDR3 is TGCGCCAGCAGTGAGCTAAAGGAGACCCAGTACTTC.

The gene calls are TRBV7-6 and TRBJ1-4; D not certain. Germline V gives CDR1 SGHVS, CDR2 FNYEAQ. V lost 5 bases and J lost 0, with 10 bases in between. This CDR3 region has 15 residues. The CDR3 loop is CASSHYTATNEKLFF. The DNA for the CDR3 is TGTGCCAGCAGCCATTACACTGCAACTAATGAAAAACTGTTTTTT.

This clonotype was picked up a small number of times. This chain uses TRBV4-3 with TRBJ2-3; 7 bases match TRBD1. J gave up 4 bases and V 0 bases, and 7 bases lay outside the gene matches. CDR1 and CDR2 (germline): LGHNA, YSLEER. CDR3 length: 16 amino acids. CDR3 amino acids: CASSQEIGQGADTQYF. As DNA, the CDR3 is TGCGCCAGCAGCCAAGAGATAGGTCAGGGGGCAGATACGCAGTATTTT.

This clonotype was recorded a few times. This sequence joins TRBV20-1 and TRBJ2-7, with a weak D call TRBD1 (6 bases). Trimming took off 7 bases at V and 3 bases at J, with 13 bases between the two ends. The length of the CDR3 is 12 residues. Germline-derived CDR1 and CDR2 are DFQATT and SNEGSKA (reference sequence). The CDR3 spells CSGQTGLYEQYF. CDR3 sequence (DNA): TGCAGTGGTCAAACAGGGCTCTACGAGCAGTACTTC.

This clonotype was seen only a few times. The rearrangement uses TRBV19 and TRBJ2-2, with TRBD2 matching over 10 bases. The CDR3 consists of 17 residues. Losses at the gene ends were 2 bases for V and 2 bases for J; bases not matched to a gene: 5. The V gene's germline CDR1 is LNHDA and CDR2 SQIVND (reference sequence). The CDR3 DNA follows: TGTGCCAGTAGTATACTAGCGGGGGAAATCAACACCGGGGAGCTGTTTTTT. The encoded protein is CASSILAGEINTGELFF. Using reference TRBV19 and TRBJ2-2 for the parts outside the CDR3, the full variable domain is DGGITQSPKYLFRKEGQNVTLSCEQNLNHDAMYWYRQDPGQGLRLIYYSQIVNDFQKGDIAEGYSVSREKKESFPLTVTSAQKNPTAFYLCASSILAGEINTGELFFGEGSRLTVL.

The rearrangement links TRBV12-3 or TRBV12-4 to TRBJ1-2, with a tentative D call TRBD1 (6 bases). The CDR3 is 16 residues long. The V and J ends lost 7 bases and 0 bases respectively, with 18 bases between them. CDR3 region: CASTTPDRSSNYGYTF. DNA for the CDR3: TGTGCCAGCACTACCCCGGACAGATCCTCTAACTATGGCTACACCTTC.

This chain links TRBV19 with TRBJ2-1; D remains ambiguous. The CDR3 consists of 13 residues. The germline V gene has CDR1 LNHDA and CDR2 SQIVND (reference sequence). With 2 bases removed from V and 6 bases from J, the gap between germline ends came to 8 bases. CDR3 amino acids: CASSISRSNEQFF. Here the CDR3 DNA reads TGTGCCAGTAGTATAAGTAGGAGCAATGAGCAGTTCTTC.

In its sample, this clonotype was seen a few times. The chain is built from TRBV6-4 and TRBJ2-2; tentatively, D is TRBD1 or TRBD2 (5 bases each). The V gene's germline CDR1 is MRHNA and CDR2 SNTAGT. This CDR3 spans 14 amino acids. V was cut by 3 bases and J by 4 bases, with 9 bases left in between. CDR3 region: CASSEQEATGELFF. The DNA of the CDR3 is TGTGCCAGCAGTGAACAGGAGGCCACCGGGGAGCTGTTTTTT.